Presented here are 14 T cell receptor beta chains from one specimen sequenced in a study of RUNX1 and TCR beta rearrangement in T-cell leukemia (dated by TCRdb to the early 2020s). Library creation used PCR. The sequencer listed for this sample is Illumina MiSeq. TCR beta DJ and VDJ rearrangements were characterized by next generation amplicon sequencing. TCRdb reanalyzed the raw reads on its own, using fastp at Q25 for trimming and MiXCR for clone calling, and kept in-frame beta chains. Duplicate CDR3 protein sequences are folded into a single record with the most common DNA and genes. The sample table records about 590 distinct CDR3 sequences; 22% of these occur just once. Around 28% of the sample is taken by the ten largest. The source material was blood. These receptors originate from a male donor with T-cell acute lymphoblastic leukemia.

By share, this clonotype ranks as large. This rearrangement joins TRBV4-3 to TRBJ1-2, with 7 bases that match TRBD1. V was pared by 3 bases and J by 8 bases, with 12 bases of the junction left unmatched. The CDR3 sequence is 15 residues long. In germline, CDR1 is LGHNA, CDR2 YSLEER. The CDR3 DNA follows: TGCGCCAGCAGCCAGGGCCTTACAGGGGCTCAGGGCTACACCTTC. Its protein is CASSQGLTGAQGYTF.

V gene TRBV11-2 combines with J gene TRBJ1-2; D call uncertain. Germline V gene sequence: CDR1 SGHAT, CDR2 FQNNGV. The CDR3 sequence is 13 residues long. Trimming left V 1 base short and J 7 bases short, with 10 bases between. CDR3 sequence: CASSLVADGGYTF. DNA of the CDR3: TGTGCCAGCAGCTTAGTGGCAGACGGTGGCTACACCTTC. Full variable domain (rest looked up from reference TRBV11-2 and TRBJ1-2): EAGVAQSPRYKIIEKRQSVAFWCNPISGHATLYWYQQILGQGPKLLIQFQNNGVVDDSQLPKDRFSAERLKGVDSTLKIQPAKLEDSAVYLCASSLVADGGYTFGSGTRLTVV.

This clonotype is labeled as large. For the CDR3, the DNA is TGTGCCAGCAGCTTGGCAGGGCCCCATAGCAATCAGCCCCAGCATTTT. This gives the protein CASSLAGPHSNQPQHF. This chain joins TRBV5-6 and TRBJ1-5; a possible D gene is TRBD1 (5 bases). V lost 0 bases and J 0 bases, leaving 10 bases between the germline ends. The germline V gene encodes CDR1 SGHDT and CDR2 YYEEEE. The CDR3 covers 16 residues.

By share, this clonotype ranks as large. This sequence joins TRBV11-2 and TRBJ1-2, with D tentatively TRBD1 (6 bases). The CDR3 has 17 amino acids. V dropped 5 bases and J dropped 8 bases, with 27 bases sitting between them. CDR1 SGHAT and CDR2 FQNNGV come from the germline V gene. In DNA, the CDR3 is TGTGCCAGCAGCGACATTACGACAATGAGGGGGTTGTGGGGCTACACCTTC. This translates into CASSDITTMRGLWGYTF.

By its share, this clonotype is large. The chain couples TRBV5-6 to TRBJ2-1; no clear D gene. Germline CDR1 and CDR2: SGHDT and YYEEEE. Deletions cut 4 bases from V and 3 bases from J, with 5 bases between. The CDR3 has 12 amino acids. CDR3 protein: CASSLVYNEQFF. The CDR3 DNA reads TGTGCCAGCAGCCTCGTCTACAATGAGCAGTTCTTC.

In its sample, this clonotype ranks as medium-sized (0.01 to 0.1%). This chain uses TRBV3-1 with TRBJ2-2, with D perhaps matching TRBD1 (5 bases). V was cut by 11 bases and J by 5 bases, with 9 bases left in between. CDR3 length: 11 amino acids. The germline CDR1 and CDR2 sequences are LGHDT and YNNKEL (reference sequence). CDR3 in amino acids: CASYRTGELFF. In DNA form, the CDR3 reads TGTGCCTCCTACAGGACCGGGGAGCTGTTTTTT.

Sample share makes this clonotype large (0.1 to 1%). The chain links TRBV5-1 to TRBJ1-1, with D maybe TRBD1 (5 bases). From germline, CDR1 is SGHRS and CDR2 YFSETQ. Trimming took off 4 bases at V and 6 bases at J, with 16 bases between the two ends. The CDR3 runs 14 residues. Here the CDR3 DNA reads TGCGCCAGCAGCCTCCTAACAGGCCCCGCTGAAGCTTTCTTT. Translating gives CASSLLTGPAEAFF.

As for this clonotype: The CDR3 does not close with the conserved phenylalanine or tryptophan, likely indicating a read error. CDR3 sequence reads: CASSLVSAYNEQFL. DNA for the CDR3: TGTGCCAGCAGCTTAGTGTCTGCCTACAACGAGCAGTTCCTC. The rearrangement links TRBV7-8 to TRBJ2-1; no clear D. The length of the CDR3 is 14 residues. Germline CDR1 and CDR2: SGHVS and FQNEAQ.

By frequency in the sample, this clonotype is large (0.1 to 1%). The V and J genes are TRBV19 and TRBJ2-7; TRBD2 agrees at 10 bases. V trimming: 5 bases; J trimming: 2 bases; junction bases outside the gene matches: 6. The CDR3 length is 15 residues. Germline CDR1 and CDR2: LNHDA and SQIVND (reference sequence). CDR3 in DNA: TGTGCCAGTAGTTCGAGCGGGAGGGTACCCTACGAGCAGTACTTC. Translated: CASSSSGRVPYEQYF. The full variable domain, with the rest looked up from reference TRBV19 and TRBJ2-7, is DGGITQSPKYLFRKEGQNVTLSCEQNLNHDAMYWYRQDPGQGLRLIYYSQIVNDFQKGDIAEGYSVSREKKESFPLTVTSAQKNPTAFYLCASSSSGRVPYEQYFGPGTRLTVT.

V gene TRBV19 combines with J gene TRBJ1-2; D gene uncertain. Germline CDR1 reads LNHDA; CDR2 reads SQIVND (reference sequence). V was clipped by 4 bases and J by 8 bases, with 14 bases between them. This CDR3 is 13 amino acids long. The CDR3 DNA sequence: TGTGCCAGTAGTAAGGGAGGTCATGGAGGCTACACCTTC. Translation: CASSKGGHGGYTF.

By share, this clonotype counts as large. The rearrangement links TRBV19 to TRBJ2-1; 15 bases map to TRBD2. Unmatched junction bases numbered 14, after V lost 10 bases and J lost 4 bases. The CDR3 length is 18 residues. Germline V gives CDR1 LNHDA, CDR2 SQIVND (reference sequence). For the CDR3, the DNA is TGTGCCACCAGATATGGACTAGCGGGAGGGCCATCTTACAATGAGCAGTTCTTC. This translates into CATRYGLAGGPSYNEQFF.

In DNA form, the CDR3 reads TGTGCCAGCAGCCCCTCCGGATCCCAAGAAAACACCATATATTTT. It yields the protein CASSPSGSQENTIYF. The chain employs TRBV6-5 and TRBJ1-3; D is uncertain. Germline V CDR1 and CDR2: MNHEY, SVGAGI. CDR3 length: 15 residues. Trimming removed 6 bases at V and 6 bases at J, with 18 bases between.

The V and J genes are TRBV4-1 and TRBJ1-1; TRBD1 is a possible D gene (5 bases). Trimming removed 4 bases at V and 0 bases at J, with 12 bases between. The CDR3 contains 15 residues. Germline V gives CDR1 MGHRA, CDR2 YSYEKL. The CDR3 region has the DNA TGCGCCAGCAGCCCTCTCAAACAGGTGAACACTGAAGCTTTCTTT. Protein sequence: CASSPLKQVNTEAFF.

This chain links TRBV2 with TRBJ1-2; 7 bases are shared with TRBD1. The V gene's germline CDR1 is SNHLY and CDR2 FYNNEI. After removal of 6 bases from V and 6 bases from J, the junction contained 16 bases not matched to a gene. The CDR3 runs 16 residues. The CDR3 DNA reads as TGTGCCAGCAGCGCCCCCGCCTCAGAAGGGGGCAATGGCTACACCTTC. Protein: CASSAPASEGGNGYTF.